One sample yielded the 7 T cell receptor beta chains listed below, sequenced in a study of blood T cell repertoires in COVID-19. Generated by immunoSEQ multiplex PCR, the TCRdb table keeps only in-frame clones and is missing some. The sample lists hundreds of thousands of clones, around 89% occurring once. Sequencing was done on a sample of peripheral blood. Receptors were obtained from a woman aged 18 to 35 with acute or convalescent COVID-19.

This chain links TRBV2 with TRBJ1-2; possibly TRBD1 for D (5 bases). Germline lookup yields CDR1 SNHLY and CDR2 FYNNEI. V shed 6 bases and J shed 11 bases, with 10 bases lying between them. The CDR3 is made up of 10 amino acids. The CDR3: CASSGGLYTF. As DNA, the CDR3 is TGTGCCAGCAGCGGGGGATTGTACACCTTC.

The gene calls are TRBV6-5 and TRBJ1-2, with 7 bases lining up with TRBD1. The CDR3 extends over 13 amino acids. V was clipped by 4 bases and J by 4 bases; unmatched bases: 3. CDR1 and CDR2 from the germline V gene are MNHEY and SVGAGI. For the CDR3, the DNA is TGTGCCAGCAGTTCCAGGGGGGCCTATGGCTACACCTTC. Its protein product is CASSSRGAYGYTF.

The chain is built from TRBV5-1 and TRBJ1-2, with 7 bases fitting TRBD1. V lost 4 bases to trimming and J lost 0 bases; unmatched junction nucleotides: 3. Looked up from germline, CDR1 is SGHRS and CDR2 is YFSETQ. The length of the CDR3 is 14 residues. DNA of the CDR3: TGCGCCAGCAGCCGGCAGGGGGCTAACTATGGCTACACCTTC. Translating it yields CASSRQGANYGYTF.

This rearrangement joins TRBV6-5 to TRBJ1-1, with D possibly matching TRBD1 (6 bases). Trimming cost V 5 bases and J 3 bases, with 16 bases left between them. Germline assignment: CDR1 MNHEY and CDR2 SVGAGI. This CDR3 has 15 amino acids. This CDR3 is CASSLQGPRDTEAFF. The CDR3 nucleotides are TGTGCCAGCAGTCTTCAGGGGCCCAGGGACACTGAAGCTTTCTTT.

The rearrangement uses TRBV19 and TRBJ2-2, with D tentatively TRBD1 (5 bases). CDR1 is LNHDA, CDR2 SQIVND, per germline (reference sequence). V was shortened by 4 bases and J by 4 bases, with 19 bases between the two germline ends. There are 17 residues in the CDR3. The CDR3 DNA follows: TGTGCCAGTAGTAGGCAAACAGGTGCTGGCCCCACCGGGGAGCTGTTTTTT. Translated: CASSRQTGAGPTGELFF. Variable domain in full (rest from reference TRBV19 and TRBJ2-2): DGGITQSPKYLFRKEGQNVTLSCEQNLNHDAMYWYRQDPGQGLRLIYYSQIVNDFQKGDIAEGYSVSREKKESFPLTVTSAQKNPTAFYLCASSRQTGAGPTGELFFGEGSRLTVL.

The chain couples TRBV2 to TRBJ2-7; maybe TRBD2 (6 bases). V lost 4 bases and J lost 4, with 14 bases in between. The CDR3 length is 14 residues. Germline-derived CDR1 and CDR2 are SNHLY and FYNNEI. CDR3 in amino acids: CASSVEGRQYEQYF. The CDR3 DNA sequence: TGTGCCAGCAGTGTGGAGGGGAGGCAATACGAGCAGTACTTC.

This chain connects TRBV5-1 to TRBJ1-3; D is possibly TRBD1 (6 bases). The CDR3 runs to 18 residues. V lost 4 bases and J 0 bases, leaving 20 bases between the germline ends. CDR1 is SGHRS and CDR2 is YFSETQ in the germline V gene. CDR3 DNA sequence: TGCGCCAGCAGCGCCACCGGGACACTTCGTCGCTCTGGAAACACCATATATTTT. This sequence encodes CASSATGTLRRSGNTIYF. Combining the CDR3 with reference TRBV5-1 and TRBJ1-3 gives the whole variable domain KAGVTQTPRYLIKTRGQQVTLSCSPISGHRSVSWYQQTPGQGLQFLFEYFSETQRNKGNFPGRFSGRQFSNSRSEMNVSTLELGDSALYLCASSATGTLRRSGNTIYFGEGSWLTVV.